The 5 T cell receptor beta chains given below trace back to one sample, sequenced in a study of T cells in Graves' hyperthyroidism and ophthalmopathy. Authors of the study amplified TCR beta CDR3 regions from RNA transcripts. The HTBI primer set was used in a first-round RT-PCR of the TCR CDR3. TCRdb called the multiplex PCR reads again in MiXCR, with one record for every CDR3 protein. The sample has 340,000 or so distinct CDR3 sequences, 18% seen once. Sample: blood. Receptors originate from a woman in her fifties or sixties with Graves' hyperthyroidism.

CDR3 in amino acids: CASTETITHNEQFF. The DNA of the CDR3 is TGTGCCAGTACGGAGACAATCACTCACAATGAGCAGTTCTTC. This chain connects TRBV19 to TRBJ2-1; D is unclear. Looked up from germline, CDR1 is LNHDA and CDR2 is SQIVND (reference sequence). The CDR3 consists of 14 residues. Trimming cost V 7 bases and J 5 bases, with 15 bases left between them.

In this sample, this clonotype turned up a few times. The chain employs TRBV19 and TRBJ1-1; D is possibly TRBD1 (6 bases). CDR1 and CDR2 from the germline V gene are LNHDA and SQIVND (reference sequence). This CDR3 region has 13 residues. The ends were cut back, 2 bases at V and 6 bases at J, with 10 bases in the middle. The CDR3 bases are TGTGCCAGTAGTATATGGACAGTACCTGAAGCTTTCTTT. Amino acids: CASSIWTVPEAFF.

This clonotype was counted a few times. The genes are TRBV5-4 and TRBJ2-7; D tentatively reads TRBD1 or TRBD2 (5 bases each). Trimming pared 4 bases from V and 6 bases from J, leaving 14 bases between. This CDR3 is 13 amino acids long. Germline V gene sequence: CDR1 SGHNT, CDR2 YYREEE (reference sequence). CDR3 DNA: TGTGCCAGCAGCCGGGACCCCTCCGGCGAGCAGTACGTC. Translating it yields CASSRDPSGEQYV.

The J gene is TRBJ2-2, the V gene TRBV20-1; D call uncertain. The CDR3 loop spans 12 amino acids. V was shortened by 8 bases and J by 5 bases, with 12 bases between the two germline ends. Germline CDR1 reads DFQATT; CDR2 reads SNEGSKA (reference sequence). The CDR3 DNA is TGCAGTCCCCATTCCGTTACCGGGGAGCTGTTTTTT. Its translation is CSPHSVTGELFF.

This chain connects TRBV9 to TRBJ2-3, with D perhaps matching TRBD2 (5 bases). This CDR3 is built from 15 residues. Trimming removed 6 bases at V and 4 bases at J, with 18 bases between. Germline CDR1 and CDR2: SGDLS and YYNGEE. The CDR3 region has the DNA TGTGCCAGCACTGAGGGAAACCAACCCTCAGATACGCAGTATTTT. This encodes CASTEGNQPSDTQYF.